The 28 T cell receptor beta chains below were found in one sample sequenced in a study of shared clonotypes between healthy human individuals (TCRdb year 2020). The library was obtained by the immunoSEQ multiplex PCR assay. Entries here come from immuneACCESS through TCRdb and include only in-frame sequences with V and J called. Some clones fail to appear in such tables; in the studies checked, an unresolved V gene covers under half of the shortfall, and the cause of the remainder is unknown. The table for this sample lists fewer than 3 million clones; roughly 90% of them were counted only once. The ten largest clonotypes hold about 0.36% of the sample. Sequenced: naive CD4+ T cells from PBMCs. Explained via the paper, the cell subset or site label denotes: CD45RA+ positively selected. Receptors originate from a man aged 18 to 29 in good health. Some clones in this sample may be carry-over from other donors' samples.

The chain has TRBV2 and TRBJ2-3, with 11 bases that match TRBD2. This CDR3 is built from 14 residues. After removal of 7 bases from V and 6 bases from J, the junction contained 6 bases not matched to a gene. Looked up from germline, CDR1 is SNHLY and CDR2 is FYNNEI. The CDR3 region is CASTLAGGWDTQYF. The CDR3 nucleotides are TGTGCCAGCACTCTAGCGGGAGGATGGGATACGCAGTATTTT.

The chain couples TRBV4-3 to TRBJ2-4; 7 positions agree with TRBD2. J gave up 4 bases and V 1 base, and 16 bases lay outside the gene matches. Germline assignment: CDR1 LGHNA and CDR2 YSLEER. CDR3 length: 19 amino acids. The CDR3 protein is CASSQAPHLGTTFKNIQYF. The CDR3 DNA follows: TGCGCCAGCAGCCAAGCCCCTCACCTCGGGACTACCTTTAAAAACATTCAGTACTTC.

The chain recombines TRBV5-1 with TRBJ2-1; a weak D match, TRBD2 (6 bases). V was clipped by 2 bases and J by 5 bases, with 14 bases between them. The germline V gene encodes CDR1 SGHRS and CDR2 YFSETQ. This CDR3 comprises 15 residues. Here the CDR3 reads CASSLDGSSNNEQFF. CDR3 nucleotides: TGCGCCAGCAGCTTAGACGGGAGTAGCAACAATGAGCAGTTCTTC.

The genes are TRBV7-9 and TRBJ1-2, with 7 bases that match TRBD1. CDR3 length: 13 residues. J lost 8 bases, V lost 6 bases, and 9 bases had no gene match. CDR1 and CDR2 (germline): SEHNR, FQNEAQ (reference sequence). This CDR3 reads CASSQIGGGGYTF. The DNA of the CDR3 is TGTGCCAGCAGTCAAATAGGGGGCGGAGGCTACACCTTC.

V and J are TRBV10-3 and TRBJ2-3; D might be TRBD1 or TRBD2, each matching 10 bases. The CDR3 is 19 residues long. The V and J ends lost 4 bases and 6 bases respectively, with 29 bases between them. From germline, CDR1 is ENHRY and CDR2 SYGVKD. The DNA of the CDR3 is TGTGCCATCAGTGCAAGACAGGGGGCAAGCGGGAGGGCCGCGGATACGCAGTATTTT. This gives the protein CAISARQGASGRAADTQYF.

This chain links TRBV19 with TRBJ2-3; 11 bases are a match to TRBD2. The CDR3 extends over 16 amino acids. Germline CDR1 LNHDA, CDR2 SQIVND (reference sequence). V lost 5 bases to trimming and J lost 2 bases; unmatched junction nucleotides: 6. DNA for the CDR3: TGTGCCAGTAGTCATATAGCGGGAGGGACCACAGATACGCAGTATTTT. It codes for CASSHIAGGTTDTQYF.

This chain connects TRBV28 to TRBJ2-1; 14 nucleotides line up with TRBD2. Germline loops: CDR1 MDHEN, CDR2 SYDVKM. CDR3 size: 19 residues. Unmatched junction bases numbered 11, after V lost 4 bases and J lost 3 bases. The CDR3: CASSSGPLTSGRGYNEQFF. In nucleotides, the CDR3 is TGTGCCAGCAGTTCTGGGCCCTTGACTAGCGGGAGGGGCTACAATGAGCAGTTCTTC. Together with reference TRBV28 and TRBJ2-1, the CDR3 gives the full variable domain: DVKVTQSSRYLVKRTGEKVFLECVQDMDHENMFWYRQDPGLGLRLIYFSYDVKMKEKGDIPEGYSVSREKKERFSLILESASTNQTSMYLCASSSGPLTSGRGYNEQFFGPGTRLTVL.

Notes on this clone: This sample also contains other DNA sequences that code for the same CDR3. This chain uses TRBV28 with TRBJ1-5; unclear D gene. V lost 7 bases to trimming and J lost 0 bases, with 1 base between them. The CDR3 totals 11 residues. The germline V gene has CDR1 MDHEN and CDR2 SYDVKM. This CDR3 is CASNSNQPQHF. In DNA form, the CDR3 reads TGTGCCAGCAATAGCAATCAGCCCCAGCATTTT.

The gene calls are TRBV6-1 and TRBJ2-7; either TRBD1 or TRBD2 may fit D (5 bases each). Germline values: CDR1 MNHNS, CDR2 SASEGT. This CDR3 spans 15 amino acids. The germline V and J ends were trimmed by 6 bases and 4 bases, with 19 bases remaining between them. Here the CDR3 reads CASRRVVGTQYEQYF. Here the CDR3 DNA reads TGTGCCAGCAGGAGGGTCGTCGGGACCCAATACGAGCAGTACTTC.

The V and J genes are TRBV2 and TRBJ1-2, with 10 bases lining up with TRBD1. The CDR3 contains 17 residues. The germline V gene encodes CDR1 SNHLY and CDR2 FYNNEI. J lost 1 base, V lost 1 base, and 6 bases had no gene match. The CDR3 DNA reads as TGTGCCAGCAGTGAAGAAGGGGGGACAGGGGTTAACTATGGCTACACCTTC. Encoded protein: CASSEEGGTGVNYGYTF.

The chain couples TRBV7-2 to TRBJ2-5; D tentatively fits TRBD1 or TRBD2 (5 bases each). The CDR3 runs 12 residues. Trimming took off 4 bases at V and 7 bases at J, with 10 bases between the two ends. CDR1 and CDR2 from the germline V gene are SGHTA and FQGNSA. CDR3 sequence (DNA): TGTGCCAGCAGCTACACCGGGGCGACCCAGTACTTC. Amino acids: CASSYTGATQYF.

For this clone: Other DNA sequences in the sample encode the same CDR3. The chain links TRBV19 to TRBJ2-1; no definite D call. Germline CDR1 reads LNHDA; CDR2 reads SQIVND (reference sequence). This CDR3 has 11 amino acids. V was shortened by 3 bases and J by 6 bases, with 3 bases between the two germline ends. This CDR3 reads CASSIRNEQFF. In DNA form, the CDR3 reads TGTGCCAGTAGTATTCGCAATGAGCAGTTCTTC.

This chain uses TRBV6-6 with TRBJ2-3; D remains unclear. In germline, CDR1 is MNHNY, CDR2 SVGAGI (reference sequence). Trimming left V 2 bases short and J 4 bases short, with 7 bases between. CDR3 length: 13 residues. This chain's CDR3 is CASSYEKSDTQYF. CDR3 sequence (DNA): TGTGCCAGCAGTTACGAGAAATCAGATACGCAGTATTTT.

The chain couples TRBV11-3 to TRBJ2-5; 12 nucleotides line up with TRBD2. The CDR3 is made up of 15 amino acids. Germline CDR1 SGHNT, CDR2 YENEEA. J gave up 4 bases and V 5 bases, and 5 bases lay outside the gene matches. CDR3 DNA sequence: TGTGCCAGCAGCGTAGGACTAGCGGGAAGAGAGACCCAGTACTTC. This translates into CASSVGLAGRETQYF. Full variable domain (outside the CDR3, taken from reference TRBV11-3 and TRBJ2-5): EAGVVQSPRYKIIEKKQPVAFWCNPISGHNTLYWYLQNLGQGPELLIRYENEEAVDDSQLPKDRFSAERLKGVDSTLKIQPAELGDSAVYLCASSVGLAGRETQYFGPGTRLLVL.

The J gene is TRBJ1-2, the V gene TRBV30; D perhaps matches TRBD1 (6 bases). The CDR3 consists of 15 residues. The V gene's germline CDR1 is GTSNPN and CDR2 SVGIG (reference sequence). V shed 3 bases and J shed 2 bases, with 16 bases lying between them. The CDR3 coding sequence is TGTGCCTGGAGAGATTCGGGGGCGCAGAACTATGGCTACACCTTC. Its protein is CAWRDSGAQNYGYTF. Full variable domain (remainder filled in from reference TRBV30 and TRBJ1-2): SQTIHQWPATLVQPVGSPLSLECTVEGTSNPNLYWYRQAAGRGLQLLFYSVGIGQISSEVPQNLSASRPQDRQFILSSKKLLLSDSGFYLCAWRDSGAQNYGYTFGSGTRLTVV.

In its sample, this clone was seen a few times. Other DNA sequences within the sample encode an identical CDR3. The chain carries TRBV5-1 and TRBJ1-4; D might be TRBD1 (6 bases). CDR1 and CDR2 from the germline V gene are SGHRS and YFSETQ. Between the trimmed V and J ends, which lost 0 bases and 7 bases, there was a span of 10 bases. This CDR3 comprises 14 residues. CDR3 DNA: TGCGCCAGCAGCTTGGACAGGGAGGGTGAAAAACTGTTTTTT. Its translation is CASSLDREGEKLFF.

As regards this clone: Additional DNA sequences in this sample encode the identical CDR3. J is TRBJ2-3 and V is TRBV9, with unresolved D. Germline V CDR1 and CDR2: SGDLS, YYNGEE. The CDR3 is 14 residues long. V lost 0 bases and J 0 bases, leaving 5 bases between the germline ends. In nucleotides, the CDR3 is TGTGCCAGCAGCGTAGCCTCTAGCACAGATACGCAGTATTTT. It yields the protein CASSVASSTDTQYF. Using reference TRBV9 and TRBJ2-3 for the parts outside the CDR3, the full variable domain is DSGVTQTPKHLITATGQRVTLRCSPRSGDLSVYWYQQSLDQGLQFLIQYYNGEERAKGNILERFSAQQFPDLHSELNLSSLELGDSALYFCASSVASSTDTQYFGPGTRLTVL.

The V call is TRBV20-1, the J call TRBJ2-7; D could derive from TRBD1 or TRBD2 (5 bases each). The CDR3 is made up of 11 amino acids. V was clipped by 5 bases and J by 6 bases, with 11 bases between them. Per the germline V gene, CDR1 is DFQATT and CDR2 is SNEGSKA (reference sequence). The CDR3, as DNA: TGCAGTGCTCCTACTAGGGGCGAGCAGTACTTC. Its protein is CSAPTRGEQYF.

This clone appeared once. The rearrangement uses TRBV7-6 and TRBJ2-2; TRBD2 aligns across 10 bases. V lost 5 bases, J lost 4 bases, and 4 bases stayed unmatched. This CDR3 comprises 15 residues. Germline assignment: CDR1 SGHVS and CDR2 FNYEAQ. Here the CDR3 DNA reads TGTGCCAGCAGCCTAAGACTAGCGGGCACCGGGGAGCTGTTTTTT. Translation gives CASSLRLAGTGELFF.

This rearrangement joins TRBV10-3 to TRBJ2-1; TRBD1 is a possible D gene (5 bases). Germline V gene lookup returns CDR1 ENHRY and CDR2 SYGVKD. V was trimmed by 3 bases and J by 3 bases, leaving 12 bases between them. This CDR3 is built from 15 residues. CDR3 in amino acids: CAISDPRRGYNEQFF. The CDR3 nucleotides read TGTGCCATCAGTGACCCCCGAAGGGGCTACAATGAGCAGTTCTTC.

This clone has more than one count but fewer than ten. V usage is TRBV5-4 and J usage is TRBJ1-2, with a tentative D call TRBD1 (5 bases). Looked up from germline, CDR1 is SGHNT and CDR2 is YYREEE (reference sequence). The CDR3 has 13 residues. V lost 6 bases and J lost 4, with 13 bases in between. For the CDR3, the DNA is TGTGCCAGCACCCGTGGGGGGGTCTATGGCTACACCTTC. Its translation: CASTRGGVYGYTF. The complete variable domain, with remaining parts taken from reference TRBV5-4 and TRBJ1-2, reads ETGVTQSPTHLIKTRGQQVTLRCSSQSGHNTVSWYQQALGQGPQFIFQYYREEENGRGNFPPRFSGLQFPNYSSELNVNALELDDSALYLCASTRGGVYGYTFGSGTRLTVV.

Comments on this clone: In the same sample, other DNA sequences code for this CDR3. V gene TRBV9 combines with J gene TRBJ2-5; 11 bases map to TRBD1. From germline, CDR1 is SGDLS and CDR2 YYNGEE. The CDR3 is 15 amino acids. V trimming: 2 bases; J trimming: 2 bases; junction bases outside the gene matches: 2. The CDR3 coding sequence is TGTGCCAGCAGCGTTGGACAGGGGGCACAAGAGACCCAGTACTTC. Its protein product is CASSVGQGAQETQYF.

The rearrangement joins TRBV5-6 to TRBJ2-3; D unresolved. The CDR3 totals 13 residues. Germline lookup yields CDR1 SGHDT and CDR2 YYEEEE. Trimming took off 4 bases at V and 2 bases at J, with 8 bases between the two ends. The CDR3 bases are TGTGCCAGCAGCGCCGGGTTCACAGATACGCAGTATTTT. Translating gives CASSAGFTDTQYF.

The genes are TRBV11-2 and TRBJ2-1; D is perhaps TRBD2 (5 bases). V was trimmed by 4 bases and J by 0 bases, leaving 13 bases between them. Germline CDR1 and CDR2: SGHAT and FQNNGV. This CDR3 is built from 16 residues. The CDR3 region is CASSSRAVSSYNEQFF. As DNA, the CDR3 is TGTGCCAGCAGCTCCCGAGCGGTAAGCTCCTACAATGAGCAGTTCTTC.

The V call is TRBV5-1, the J call TRBJ2-5; D could derive from TRBD1 or TRBD2 (5 bases each). CDR1 SGHRS and CDR2 YFSETQ come from the germline V gene. This CDR3 is 14 amino acids long. Trimming pared 4 bases from V and 5 bases from J, leaving 15 bases between. DNA of the CDR3: TGCGCCAGCAGCCTAGGGGAGTGGACGGAGACCCAGTACTTC. It codes for CASSLGEWTETQYF. Together with reference TRBV5-1 and TRBJ2-5, the CDR3 gives the full variable domain: KAGVTQTPRYLIKTRGQQVTLSCSPISGHRSVSWYQQTPGQGLQFLFEYFSETQRNKGNFPGRFSGRQFSNSRSEMNVSTLELGDSALYLCASSLGEWTETQYFGPGTRLLVL.

The sample holds one count of this clone. The chain carries TRBV5-1 and TRBJ1-3, with a possible D match to TRBD1 (6 bases). The germline V gene has CDR1 SGHRS and CDR2 YFSETQ. The CDR3 consists of 15 residues. Trimming left V 2 bases short and J 4 bases short, with 13 bases between. CDR3 DNA sequence: TGCGCCAGCAGCTTAACAACAGGGTCCGGAAACACCATATATTTT. Residues: CASSLTTGSGNTIYF.

V and J are TRBV6-5 and TRBJ2-5, with D perhaps matching TRBD1 (6 bases). CDR1 and CDR2 from the germline V gene are MNHEY and SVGAGI. The CDR3 has 15 residues. Trimming removed 2 bases at V and 3 bases at J, with 13 bases between. The CDR3 sequence: CASSYLNRVEETQYF. As DNA, the CDR3 is TGTGCCAGCAGTTACCTCAACAGGGTAGAAGAGACCCAGTACTTC.

The rearrangement links TRBV7-3 to TRBJ1-1, with 7 bases lining up with TRBD1. Trimming at V came to 5 bases and at J to 0 bases, leaving 3 bases not matched to a gene. From germline, CDR1 is SGHTA and CDR2 FQGTGA. The CDR3 totals 14 residues. CDR3 region: CASSATGMNTEAFF. For the CDR3, the DNA is TGTGCCAGCAGCGCGACAGGGATGAACACTGAAGCTTTCTTT.